This T cell receptor beta chain was sequenced in a study of T cells in Graves' hyperthyroidism and ophthalmopathy. Study results and caveats: Blood shared most expanded thyroid clonotypes above 0.001.

Germline-derived CDR1 and CDR2 are PRHDT and FYEKMQ (reference sequence). The germline V and J ends were trimmed by 8 bases and 4 bases, with 21 bases remaining between them. The CDR3 spans 16 residues. Criteria for exclusion of patients were uncontrolled infection, other autoimmune disease, pregnancy or lactation. Authors of the study amplified TCR beta CDR3 regions from RNA transcripts. TCR CDR3 regions were first amplified by RT-PCR with HTBI primers. TCRdb fed the multiplex PCR reads into MiXCR, producing one record per CDR3 protein. The table lists about 210,000 distinct CDR3 sequences, 15% to 20% of them singletons, with approximately 50% in the top ten. This clonotype was detected many times. As yet, its antigen is unknown.

Sample: blood. The chain combines TRBV13 with TRBJ1-5; D remains ambiguous. The sequence was obtained from a man aged 50 to 59 with Graves' hyperthyroidism. CDR3 in DNA: TGTGCCAGCCGAAGGACGGTTAAAACGGGGAATCAGCCCCAGCATTTT. It encodes CASRRTVKTGNQPQHF.